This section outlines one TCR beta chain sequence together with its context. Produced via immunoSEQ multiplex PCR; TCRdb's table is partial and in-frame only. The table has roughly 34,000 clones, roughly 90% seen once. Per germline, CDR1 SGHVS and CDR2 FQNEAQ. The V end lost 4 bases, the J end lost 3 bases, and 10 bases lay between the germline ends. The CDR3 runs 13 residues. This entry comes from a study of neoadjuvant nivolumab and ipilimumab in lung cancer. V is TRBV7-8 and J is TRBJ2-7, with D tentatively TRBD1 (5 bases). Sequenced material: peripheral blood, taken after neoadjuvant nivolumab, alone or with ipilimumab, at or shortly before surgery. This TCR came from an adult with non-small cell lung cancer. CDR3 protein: CASSSRVHYEQYF. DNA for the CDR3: TGTGCCAGCAGCTCCAGGGTACACTACGAGCAGTACTTC.